This T cell receptor beta chain was sequenced during a study of T cells after posttransplantation cyclophosphamide. Trimming cost V 2 bases and J 0 bases; bases outside gene matches: 2. Germline V gives CDR1 SGHTA, CDR2 FQGNSA. The CDR3 sequence is 16 residues long. Control samples came 1 year after myeloablative marrow transplants with methotrexate plus calcineurin inhibitor. Libraries were prepared by immunoSEQ multiplex PCR; TCRdb keeps only in-frame clonotypes and omits some of them. The sample gives 15,000 to 20,000 clones, roughly 80% of which show up once; 2.5% to 3.5% is in the top ten. This specimen was PBMCs, taken around 59 weeks after allogeneic stem cell transplant with calcineurin inhibitor and methotrexate. The TCR sequence derives from a male patient aged 25-45 years who received an allogeneic stem cell transplant from an unrelated donor, was CMV-positive, and had acute and chronic GVHD. Some T cells here may be from the graft donor. J is TRBJ1-4 and V is TRBV7-2; 8 bases agree with TRBD1. DNA of the CDR3: TGTGCCAGCAGCTTAATGGGACAGGCAACTAATGAAAAACTGTTTTTT. It codes for CASSLMGQATNEKLFF.